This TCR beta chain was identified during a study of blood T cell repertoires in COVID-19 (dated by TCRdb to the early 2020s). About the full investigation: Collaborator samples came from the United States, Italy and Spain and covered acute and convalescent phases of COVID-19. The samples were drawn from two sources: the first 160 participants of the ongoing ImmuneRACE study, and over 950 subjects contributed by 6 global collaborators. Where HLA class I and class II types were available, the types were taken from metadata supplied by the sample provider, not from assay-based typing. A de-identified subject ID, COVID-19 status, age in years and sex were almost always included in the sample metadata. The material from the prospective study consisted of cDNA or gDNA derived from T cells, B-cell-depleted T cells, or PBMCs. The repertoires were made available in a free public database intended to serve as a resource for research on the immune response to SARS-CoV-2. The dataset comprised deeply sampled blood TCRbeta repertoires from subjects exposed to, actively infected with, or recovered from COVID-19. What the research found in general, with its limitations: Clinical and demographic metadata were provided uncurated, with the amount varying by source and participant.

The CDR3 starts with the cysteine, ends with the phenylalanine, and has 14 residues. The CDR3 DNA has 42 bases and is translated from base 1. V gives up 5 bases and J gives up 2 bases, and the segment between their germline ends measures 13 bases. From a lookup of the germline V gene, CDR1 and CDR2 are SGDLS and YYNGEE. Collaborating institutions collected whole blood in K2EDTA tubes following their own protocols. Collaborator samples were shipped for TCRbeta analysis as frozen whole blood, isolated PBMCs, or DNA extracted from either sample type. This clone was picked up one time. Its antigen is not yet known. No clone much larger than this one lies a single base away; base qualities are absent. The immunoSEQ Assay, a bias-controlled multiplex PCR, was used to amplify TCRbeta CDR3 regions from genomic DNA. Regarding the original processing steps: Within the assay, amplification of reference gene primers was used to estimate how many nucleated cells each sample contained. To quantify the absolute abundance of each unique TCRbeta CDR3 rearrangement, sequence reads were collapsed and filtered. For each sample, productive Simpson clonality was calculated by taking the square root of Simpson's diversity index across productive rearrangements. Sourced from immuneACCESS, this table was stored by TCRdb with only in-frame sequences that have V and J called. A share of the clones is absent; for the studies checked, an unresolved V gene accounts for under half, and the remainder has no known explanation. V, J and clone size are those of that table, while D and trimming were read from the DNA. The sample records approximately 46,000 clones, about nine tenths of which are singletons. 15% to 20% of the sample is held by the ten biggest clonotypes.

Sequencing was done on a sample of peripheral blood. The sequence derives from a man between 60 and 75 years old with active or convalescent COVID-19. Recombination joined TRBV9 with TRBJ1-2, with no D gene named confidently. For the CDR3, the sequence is CASSPSQWNYGYTF. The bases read TGTGCCAGCAGTCCATCACAGTGGAACTATGGCTACACCTTC.